The following is a T cell receptor beta chain sequence with its context. Its target is unknown. The PCR made use of 60 Vbeta and 13 Jbeta primers. Clones were read by immunoSEQ multiplex PCR, and TCRdb kept only the in-frame ones, dropping some. The repertoire includes about 200,000 clones, over 65% of them detected once, and 2.9% sits in the top ten. This sample was included in a study of cytomegalovirus exposure and HLA in healthy donors. The CDR3 consists of 14 residues. Germline trimming cut 6 bases from V and 5 bases from J; bases unmatched to any gene: 12. The germline V gene has CDR1 SQVTM and CDR2 ANQGSEA. Whole-study findings and limits: Donors were assumed by presence/absence analyses to have roughly uniform sequencing depth.

The TCR comes from a woman in her twenties or thirties in good health and CMV-seronegative. The rearrangement links TRBV29-1 to TRBJ2-7; TRBD2 agrees at 8 bases. The sequenced sample consisted of PBMCs. Here the CDR3 reads CSVPGGGSPDEQYF. The CDR3 DNA reads as TGCAGCGTGCCGGGGGGGGGTTCGCCGGACGAGCAGTACTTC.